Below, 30 T cell receptor beta chains from the same sample are listed, as sequenced in a study of lung T cells in sarcoidosis with Löfgren's syndrome. Using its own MiXCR run on the reads, TCRdb lists one record per CDR3 protein. The data contain 55,000 to 80,000 distinct CDR3 sequences, 21% of them seen just once; the ten biggest clones take up about 2.2%. Sequencing input: CD4+ T cells from PBMCs. These receptors all stem from a human donor with sarcoidosis (Löfgren's syndrome or another form), or a control subject (not recorded which).

The chain carries TRBV11-2 and TRBJ2-7, with D perhaps given as TRBD1 or TRBD2 (5 bases each). V was pared by 4 bases and J by 1 base, with 11 bases between. The germline gives CDR1 SGHAT, CDR2 FQNNGV. This CDR3 has 14 residues. The CDR3 DNA follows: TGTGCCAGCAGCTGGACGGGACGGTCCTACGAGCAGTACGTC. This encodes CASSWTGRSYEQYV.

On this clonotype: This may be a read error, as it is one base from a much larger clone. In DNA form, the CDR3 reads TGTGTCAGCAGCCCCAGGAATAGGGAGACCCAGTACTTC. It is translated as CVSSPRNRETQYF. This chain links TRBV28 with TRBJ2-5; D remains ambiguous. The CDR3 is 13 amino acids. The germline CDR1 and CDR2 sequences are MDHEN and SYDVKM.

This clonotype came up many times. This chain links TRBV7-2 with TRBJ2-5, with 8 positions matching TRBD2. Germline trimming cut 5 bases from V and 4 bases from J; bases unmatched to any gene: 12. Germline lookup yields CDR1 SGHTA and CDR2 FQGNSA. The CDR3 covers 16 residues. The CDR3 here is CASSRQLAAGGETQYF. The CDR3 DNA reads as TGTGCCAGCAGCCGCCAACTAGCGGCTGGGGGAGAGACCCAGTACTTC. The whole variable domain, filled in from reference TRBV7-2 and TRBJ2-5, reads GAGVSQSPSNKVTEKGKDVELRCDPISGHTALYWYRQSLGQGLEFLIYFQGNSAPDKSGLPSDRFSAERTGGSVSTLTIQRTQQEDSAVYLCASSRQLAAGGETQYFGPGTRLLVL.

Many counts were recorded for this clonotype. The V call is TRBV6-1, the J call TRBJ1-2, with TRBD1 identical over 8 bases. Germline CDR1 and CDR2: MNHNS and SASEGT. J gave up 8 bases and V 5 bases, and 10 bases lay outside the gene matches. This CDR3 has 14 residues. CDR3 sequence (DNA): TGTGCCAGCAGTCTGAACCGGGACAGGTCCGGCTACACCTTC. The encoded protein is CASSLNRDRSGYTF.

Notes on this clonotype: With a much larger clone just one base away, this may be a read error. This chain links TRBV28 with TRBJ1-1; possible D gene TRBD1, 6 bases. Deletions cut 2 bases from V and 7 bases from J, with 14 bases between. The CDR3 consists of 14 residues. Germline V gene data show CDR1 as MDHEN and CDR2 as SYDVKM. The CDR3 reads CASSLRAGGNEAFF. DNA for the CDR3: TGTGCCAGCAGTTTACGAGCGGGGGGCAATGAAGCTTTCTTT.

This clonotype was picked up many times. The chain carries TRBV7-2 and TRBJ2-1, with D uncertain. This CDR3 has 15 residues. V dropped 1 base and J dropped 0 bases, with 7 bases sitting between them. The germline CDR1 and CDR2 sequences are SGHTA and FQGNSA. The CDR3 protein is CASSLVSSSYNEQFF. The CDR3 bases are TGTGCCAGCAGCTTAGTCAGTAGCTCCTACAATGAGCAGTTCTTC. Full variable domain (outside the CDR3, taken from reference TRBV7-2 and TRBJ2-1): GAGVSQSPSNKVTEKGKDVELRCDPISGHTALYWYRQSLGQGLEFLIYFQGNSAPDKSGLPSDRFSAERTGGSVSTLTIQRTQQEDSAVYLCASSLVSSSYNEQFFGPGTRLTVL.

Many counts were recorded for this clonotype. The gene calls are TRBV10-2 and TRBJ2-1, with TRBD2 matching over 8 bases. The CDR3 is 14 amino acids. CDR1 and CDR2 from the germline V gene are WSHSY and SAAADI. The V and J ends lost 2 bases and 4 bases, in that order; junction bases with no gene match: 1. The CDR3 is CASSEGGGYNEQFF. DNA of the CDR3: TGCGCCAGCAGTGAGGGCGGGGGGTACAATGAGCAGTTCTTC.

This clonotype is medium-sized (0.01 to 0.1%) within its sample. This chain links TRBV6-2 or TRBV6-3 with TRBJ2-7; no clear D. Germline CDR1 and CDR2: MNHEY and SVGEGT. Trimming cost V 6 bases and J 6 bases, with 24 bases left between them. This CDR3 has 16 residues. The DNA of the CDR3 is TGTGCCAGCAGCCAATCTAATCGGCTGGGCCCCCTCGAGCAGTACGTC. Amino acids: CASSQSNRLGPLEQYV.

This clonotype was recorded many times. The chain is built from TRBV6-1 and TRBJ2-3; D remains unclear. The ends were cut back, 7 bases at V and 0 bases at J, with 5 bases in the middle. This CDR3 region has 12 residues. In germline, CDR1 is MNHNS, CDR2 SASEGT. CDR3 bases: TGTGCCAGCACCTTAAGCACAGATACGCAGTATTTT. Protein: CASTLSTDTQYF.

This rearrangement joins TRBV7-9 to TRBJ2-2, with D tentatively TRBD1 or TRBD2 (5 bases each). The germline CDR1 and CDR2 sequences are SEHNR and FQNEAQ (reference sequence). V was trimmed by 6 bases and J by 2 bases, leaving 22 bases between them. The CDR3 has 18 residues. The CDR3 loop reads CASRPRDRLRKNTGELFF. The CDR3 bases are TGTGCCAGCAGGCCCCGGGACCGCTTAAGGAAAAACACCGGGGAGCTGTTTTTT.

This clonotype appeared a few times. This chain joins TRBV5-8 and TRBJ2-1; a weak D match, TRBD1 (6 bases). CDR3 length equals 15 residues. CDR1 and CDR2 from the germline V gene are SGHTS and YDEGEE. V was cut by 3 bases and J by 0 bases, with 10 bases left in between. The CDR3 bases are TGTGCCAGCAGCTCCCAGGGGAGCTCCTACAATGAGCAGTTCTTC. It translates to CASSSQGSSYNEQFF.

The chain has TRBV24-1 and TRBJ2-3; no firm D call. Deletions cut 9 bases from V and 7 bases from J, with 13 bases between. Germline CDR1 reads KGHDR; CDR2 reads SFDVKD. The CDR3 has 12 residues. This CDR3 is CATAAQPNTQYF. CDR3 sequence (DNA): TGTGCCACCGCGGCGCAACCAAATACGCAGTATTTT.

Comment on this clonotype: This CDR3 fails to terminate in the conserved phenylalanine or tryptophan, so it likely reflects a read error. The chain uses TRBV4-1 and TRBJ1-1; 7 bases fit TRBD1. The V segment lost 5 bases and the J segment 6 bases; nucleotides outside the gene matches: 9. The V gene's germline CDR1 is MGHRA and CDR2 YSYEKL. This CDR3 comprises 14 residues. This CDR3 reads CASSSGQVGAEAFI. CDR3 bases: TGCGCCAGCAGCTCAGGACAGGTAGGGGCTGAAGCTTTCATT.

In its sample, this clonotype was seen many times. The chain links TRBV28 to TRBJ2-4; TRBD1 matches at 7 bases. J gave up 1 base and V 7 bases, and 10 bases lay outside the gene matches. Germline V lookup: CDR1 MDHEN, CDR2 SYDVKM. This CDR3 is 16 amino acids long. The CDR3 region has the DNA TGTGCCAGCACCCCAGGGACAGTCCTGGCCAAAAACATTCAGTACTTC. Its translation is CASTPGTVLAKNIQYF.

In this sample, this clonotype turned up many times. This chain links TRBV5-1 with TRBJ1-1, with 8 nucleotides matching TRBD1. The length of the CDR3 is 15 residues. CDR1 and CDR2 from the germline V gene are SGHRS and YFSETQ. Germline trimming cut 4 bases from V and 5 bases from J; bases unmatched to any gene: 10. The CDR3: CASSNPQGGETEAFF. As DNA, the CDR3 is TGCGCCAGCAGCAACCCACAGGGGGGGGAAACTGAAGCTTTCTTT.

In this sample, this clonotype is medium-sized. The chain carries TRBV6-2 or TRBV6-3 and TRBJ2-1; 9 positions agree with TRBD2. This CDR3 comprises 15 residues. The V segment lost 4 bases and the J segment 7 bases; nucleotides outside the gene matches: 8. The germline V gene has CDR1 MNHEY and CDR2 SVGEGT. The CDR3 spells CASSFPGGGANEQFF. CDR3 DNA: TGTGCCAGCAGTTTCCCTGGCGGGGGGGCAAATGAGCAGTTCTTC.

This clonotype was seen many times. The rearrangement joins TRBV7-9 to TRBJ1-3; tentative D call: TRBD1 (5 bases). Deletions cut 5 bases from V and 3 bases from J, with 14 bases between. The CDR3 length is 15 residues. Germline V gene data show CDR1 as SEHNR and CDR2 as FQNEAQ (reference sequence). The CDR3 here is CASSLYAGGGNTIYF. The CDR3 coding sequence is TGTGCCAGCAGCCTCTATGCGGGGGGTGGAAACACCATATATTTT.

Comment on this clonotype: This may stem from a read error, because a much larger clone lies one nucleotide away. The gene calls are TRBV20-1 and TRBJ2-3; the match to TRBD2 covers 11 bases. Germline V gives CDR1 DFQATT, CDR2 SNEGSKA (reference sequence). The CDR3 is 13 amino acids. V dropped 8 bases and J dropped 9; count of bases not matched to a gene: 10. The chain's CDR3 is CSTPLAGGGTQYF. The CDR3 DNA reads TGCAGTACTCCCCTAGCGGGAGGCGGAACGCAGTATTTT.

The chain recombines TRBV19 with TRBJ2-2; D may be TRBD1 (6 bases). V lost 9 bases, J lost 3 bases, and 20 bases lay in between. Germline V CDR1 and CDR2: LNHDA, SQIVND (reference sequence). This CDR3 has 16 amino acids. CDR3 region: CASDYIYRADTGELFF. Written as DNA, the CDR3 is TGTGCCAGCGATTATATATACAGGGCCGACACCGGGGAGCTGTTTTTT.

About this clonotype: One junction end disagrees with the germline gene, perhaps due to a read error. The gene calls are TRBV27 and TRBJ1-1; D uncertain. The CDR3 is 15 residues long. Germline V gene lookup returns CDR1 MNHEY and CDR2 SMNVEV (reference sequence). The CDR3, as DNA: TGTGCCTGCAGTTTTATCCGTGGAGGTAACACTGAAGCTTTCTTC. Protein sequence: CACSFIRGGNTEAFF.

A few counts support this clonotype. This chain links TRBV29-1 with TRBJ1-5; the D gene is possibly TRBD1 (5 bases). Germline lookup yields CDR1 SQVTM and CDR2 ANQGSEA. The CDR3 spans 14 residues. V was cut by 4 bases and J by 0 bases, with 10 bases left in between. CDR3 sequence reads: CSVVGVDSNQPQHF. CDR3 nucleotides: TGCAGCGTTGTAGGGGTAGATAGCAATCAGCCCCAGCATTTT. The whole variable domain, filled in from reference TRBV29-1 and TRBJ1-5, reads SAVISQKPSRDICQRGTSLTIQCQVDSQVTMMFWYRQQPGQSLTLIATANQGSEATYESGFVIDKFPISRPNLTFSTLTVSNMSPEDSSIYLCSVVGVDSNQPQHFGDGTRLSIL.

V is TRBV29-1 and J is TRBJ2-5, with 7 bases aligning to TRBD1. The junction had 8 bases not matched to a gene; V was cut back by 4 bases and J by 3 bases. CDR3 length equals 14 residues. Germline lookup yields CDR1 SQVTM and CDR2 ANQGSEA. CDR3 loop: CSVAPSTGEETQYF. CDR3 bases: TGCAGCGTTGCCCCATCTACAGGGGAAGAGACCCAGTACTTC. The variable domain in full, completed from reference TRBV29-1 and TRBJ2-5, reads SAVISQKPSRDICQRGTSLTIQCQVDSQVTMMFWYRQQPGQSLTLIATANQGSEATYESGFVIDKFPISRPNLTFSTLTVSNMSPEDSSIYLCSVAPSTGEETQYFGPGTRLLVL.

Turning to this clonotype: One base away lies a much larger clone, so this may be a sequencing read error. The V call is TRBV7-2, the J call TRBJ2-3, with D maybe TRBD2 (6 bases). V lost 8 bases to trimming and J lost 3 bases, with 12 bases between them. The CDR3 contains 13 residues. The germline V gene has CDR1 SGHTA and CDR2 FQGNSA. This CDR3 reads CASARGTTDTQYF. CDR3 nucleotides: TGTGCCAGCGCCCGGGGGACGACAGATACGCAGTATTTT.

This sequence joins TRBV29-1 and TRBJ1-2; the D gene is possibly TRBD1 (5 bases). V dropped 3 bases and J dropped 8 bases, with 19 bases sitting between them. Germline loops: CDR1 SQVTM, CDR2 ANQGSEA. The CDR3 covers 14 residues. The CDR3 protein is CSVDDFGAVGGYTF. Here the CDR3 DNA reads TGCAGCGTTGATGACTTCGGGGCGGTCGGAGGCTACACCTTC.

This clonotype rates as medium-sized. The chain employs TRBV28 and TRBJ2-5, with D perhaps assigned TRBD1 or TRBD2 (5 bases each). From germline, CDR1 is MDHEN and CDR2 SYDVKM. This CDR3 spans 13 amino acids. The V and J ends lost 8 bases and 1 base respectively, with 11 bases between them. CDR3 sequence reads: CASASGTQETQYF. Here the CDR3 DNA reads TGTGCCAGCGCGTCCGGGACCCAAGAGACCCAGTACTTC.

At least ten counts were recorded for this clonotype. The chain joins TRBV2 to TRBJ1-1; tentatively, D is TRBD1 (5 bases). V was clipped by 4 bases and J by 2 bases, with 17 bases between them. The CDR3 has 16 residues. Germline CDR1 and CDR2: SNHLY and FYNNEI. The CDR3 spells CASSARGQMPNTEAFF. The CDR3 DNA reads TGTGCCAGCAGTGCGCGGGGCCAAATGCCCAACACTGAAGCTTTCTTT.

This clonotype came up a few times. The chain employs TRBV18 and TRBJ2-5; D is tentatively TRBD1 or TRBD2 (5 bases each). The CDR3 loop spans 14 amino acids. Germline V lookup: CDR1 KGHSH, CDR2 LQKENI. V was cut by 6 bases and J by 4 bases, with 15 bases left in between. CDR3 in DNA: TGTGCCAGCTCGGCATTAGGGACCCGAGAGACCCAGTACTTC. Translation: CASSALGTRETQYF.

Ten or more counts support this clonotype. The rearrangement links TRBV18 to TRBJ1-1, with D possibly matching TRBD1 (6 bases). V lost 6 bases, J lost 8 bases, and 16 bases lay in between. The CDR3 length is 13 residues. Germline CDR1 is KGHSH and CDR2 is LQKENI. CDR3 loop: CASSLDWGREAFF. The CDR3 nucleotides read TGTGCCAGCTCCCTGGACTGGGGGCGCGAAGCTTTCTTT.

This clonotype was counted many times. This chain connects TRBV4-1 to TRBJ2-3, with D unclear. Deletions cut 4 bases from V and 0 bases from J, with 11 bases between. The CDR3 consists of 15 residues. The germline CDR1 and CDR2 sequences are MGHRA and YSYEKL. Here the CDR3 DNA reads TGCGCCAGCAGCCCCCTTGGCGCCAGCACAGATACGCAGTATTTT. This encodes CASSPLGASTDTQYF.

In regard to this clonotype: This may come from a read error, since a much larger clone is one base off. The chain employs TRBV12-3 or TRBV12-4 and TRBJ2-3, with 10 bases aligning to TRBD1. This CDR3 comprises 15 residues. The ends lost 3 bases at V and 6 bases at J; junction bases unmatched: 6. CDR3 DNA sequence: TGTGCCAGCAGTTTCGCGGGACAGGGGTTGGATACGCAGTATTTT. This encodes CASSFAGQGLDTQYF.